One and the same sample provided the 21 T cell receptor beta chains below, sequenced in a study of T cells in severe cutaneous drug reactions. The patients sequenced had a carbamazepine-induced Stevens-Johnson syndrome or toxic epidermal necrolysis reaction. The iRepertoire multiplex PCR system with TCR subtype-specific primers built both bulk and single-cell libraries. One entry per CDR3 protein, without DNA, is what TCRdb gives after re-calling the multiplex PCR reads. The sample includes thousands of distinct CDR3 sequences. Sequencing was carried out using cells from a skin blister. The receptors derive from a human donor with a severe cutaneous adverse drug reaction.

The V gene is TRBV6-2 or TRBV6-3, the J gene TRBJ1-2; TCRdb calls TRBD1, which cannot be checked without DNA. Germline CDR1 MNHEY, CDR2 SVGEGT. The CDR3 has 18 amino acids. The CDR3 here is CASSYRYDQTGVRYGYTF.

The CDR3 protein is CASSYSTFSTPNTEAFF. The chain recombines TRBV6-2 or TRBV6-3 with TRBJ1-1; TCRdb names TRBD1, which stays unverified in the absence of DNA. This CDR3 has 17 amino acids. CDR1 and CDR2 from the germline V gene are MNHEY and SVGEGT.

The rearrangement joins TRBV12-3 or TRBV12-4 to TRBJ1-3. The CDR3 is 16 amino acids. CDR3 amino acids: CASSFLSQNSGNTIYF.

The chain combines TRBV7-9 with TRBJ2-6; TCRdb's D gene call, TRBD1, goes unchecked for lack of DNA. Germline V CDR1 and CDR2: SEHNR, FQNEAQ (reference sequence). This CDR3 has 17 residues. This CDR3 is CASSSNSDSLWANVLTF.

The chain has TRBV28 and TRBJ1-5. The CDR3 has 13 amino acids. Per the germline V gene, CDR1 is MDHEN and CDR2 is SYDVKM. CDR3 loop: CASSLAPAQPQHF.

The CDR3 sequence: CASSFDRVWAGELFF. The chain couples TRBV11-3 to TRBJ2-2; TCRdb returns TRBD1, unconfirmable since there is no DNA. The CDR3 extends over 15 amino acids. Germline values: CDR1 SGHNT, CDR2 YENEEA.

This chain links TRBV6-2 or TRBV6-3 with TRBJ2-3; with no DNA, the TCRdb D assignment of TRBD2 cannot be verified. This CDR3 has 15 amino acids. CDR1 is MNHEY and CDR2 is SVGEGT in the germline V gene. The CDR3: CASNSIAGYTDTQYF.

The chain carries TRBV11-2 and TRBJ2-1; TCRdb outputs TRBD2, but without DNA this stays unchecked. The CDR3 is made up of 14 amino acids. The germline V gene encodes CDR1 SGHAT and CDR2 FQNNGV. The CDR3 protein is CASTTSGSMGEQFF. Full variable domain (remainder filled in from reference TRBV11-2 and TRBJ2-1): EAGVAQSPRYKIIEKRQSVAFWCNPISGHATLYWYQQILGQGPKLLIQFQNNGVVDDSQLPKDRFSAERLKGVDSTLKIQPAKLEDSAVYLCASTTSGSMGEQFFGPGTRLTVL.

The rearrangement uses TRBV5-4 and TRBJ2-5; without DNA, the TCRdb call of TRBD2 cannot be checked. The germline CDR1 and CDR2 sequences are SGHNT and YYREEE (reference sequence). This CDR3 contains 13 residues. The CDR3 is CASSSKGEETQYF.

The rearrangement links TRBV28 to TRBJ1-6; the D gene TCRdb calls, TRBD1, cannot be checked with no DNA. The CDR3 consists of 16 residues. Germline lookup yields CDR1 MDHEN and CDR2 SYDVKM. The CDR3 loop reads CASSSPRQGLNSPLHF.

The CDR3 protein is CASSSAVYEQFF. This rearrangement joins TRBV6-5 to TRBJ2-1. Germline V gene sequence: CDR1 MNHEY, CDR2 SVGAGI. This CDR3 is 12 amino acids long.

The CDR3 spells CASSDLLGTSGESYNEQFF. This chain links TRBV25-1 with TRBJ2-1; TCRdb's D call, TRBD2, is unchecked because there is no DNA. The CDR3 spans 19 residues. CDR1 MGHDK and CDR2 SYGVNS come from the germline V gene.

The gene calls are TRBV7-7 and TRBJ2-2; lacking DNA, the TRBD1 call made by TCRdb goes unchecked. The CDR3 spans 16 residues. Per germline, CDR1 SSHAT and CDR2 FNYEAQ (reference sequence). The CDR3 reads CASSSSLGGSTGELFF.

The rearrangement joins TRBV6-5 to TRBJ2-5. Looked up from germline, CDR1 is MNHEY and CDR2 is SVGAGI. The CDR3 spans 13 residues. Here the CDR3 reads CASSYSPTETQYF.

The chain employs TRBV6-5 and TRBJ2-1; with no DNA, the TCRdb D assignment of TRBD1 cannot be verified. This CDR3 comprises 15 residues. In germline, CDR1 is MNHEY, CDR2 SVGAGI. The chain's CDR3 is CASSFGTGPHNEQFF.

The genes are TRBV5-4 and TRBJ2-5. The germline V gene has CDR1 SGHNT and CDR2 YYREEE (reference sequence). The CDR3 has 14 residues. The CDR3 here is CASRGLAGQETQYF.

CDR3 sequence: CAWSSGTGNTDTQYF. The chain recombines TRBV30 with TRBJ2-3; no DNA is available, so the TRBD1 call from TCRdb remains unchecked. CDR1 GTSNPN and CDR2 SVGIG come from the germline V gene (reference sequence). This CDR3 has 15 amino acids.

This sequence joins TRBV12-3 or TRBV12-4 and TRBJ2-2; TCRdb's D call of TRBD2 is untestable without DNA. CDR3 length: 15 amino acids. CDR3 amino acids: CASSFGPSDAGELFF.

The V call is TRBV27, the J call TRBJ1-2; TCRdb gives TRBD1 as the D gene, but with no DNA this cannot be confirmed. Germline values: CDR1 MNHEY, CDR2 SMNVEV (reference sequence). The CDR3 is 14 residues long. CDR3 protein: CASRPLQGLHGYTF.

V is TRBV28 and J is TRBJ1-5. The CDR3 totals 13 residues. In germline, CDR1 is MDHEN, CDR2 SYDVKM. CDR3 amino acids: CASSLQTNQPQHF. Supplemented by reference TRBV28 and TRBJ1-5, the full variable domain reads DVKVTQSSRYLVKRTGEKVFLECVQDMDHENMFWYRQDPGLGLRLIYFSYDVKMKEKGDIPEGYSVSREKKERFSLILESASTNQTSMYLCASSLQTNQPQHFGDGTRLSIL.

This chain uses TRBV6-1 with TRBJ1-1; TCRdb names TRBD1, which stays unverified in the absence of DNA. The V gene's germline CDR1 is MNHNS and CDR2 SASEGT. The CDR3 runs 13 residues. CDR3 in amino acids: CASSEAGGTEAFF.